The 30 T cell receptor beta chains below come from one sample, sequenced in a study of cytomegalovirus exposure and HLA in healthy donors. PCR used 60 Vbeta primers and 13 Jbeta primers. Profiling relied on immunoSEQ multiplex PCR, and the TCRdb table lists in-frame clones only, not all of them. This sample has about 150,000 clones, with 75% to 80% found just once. Sequenced: PBMCs. The receptors were gathered from a man aged 35-49 years in good health and CMV-seropositive.

This clone was found a few times. This chain joins TRBV18 and TRBJ2-1, with a tentative D call TRBD2 (6 bases). The germline gives CDR1 KGHSH, CDR2 LQKENI. The CDR3 extends over 12 amino acids. V was trimmed by 5 bases and J by 10 bases, leaving 12 bases between them. This chain's CDR3 is CASSNAAGEQFF. The CDR3 nucleotides read TGTGCCAGCTCAAACGCGGCGGGGGAGCAGTTCTTC. Drawing the rest from reference TRBV18 and TRBJ2-1, the complete variable domain is NAGVMQNPRHLVRRRGQEARLRCSPMKGHSHVYWYRQLPEEGLKFMVYLQKENIIDESGMPKERFSAEFPKEGPSILRIQQVVRGDSAAYFCASSNAAGEQFFGPGTRLTVL.

The rearrangement uses TRBV5-4 and TRBJ2-7; TRBD1 is a possible D gene (6 bases). The CDR3 sequence is 15 residues long. Germline V lookup: CDR1 SGHNT, CDR2 YYREEE (reference sequence). V was trimmed by 0 bases and J by 3 bases, leaving 13 bases between them. The CDR3 DNA sequence: TGTGCCAGCAGCTTGGTACAGGGACACGGCTACGAGCAGTACTTC. It yields the protein CASSLVQGHGYEQYF.

The chain combines TRBV6-5 with TRBJ2-1, with TRBD1 as a possible D gene (6 bases). Trimming shortened V by 2 bases and J by 9 bases, and 14 bases separated the two germline ends. The CDR3 consists of 14 residues. Germline lookup yields CDR1 MNHEY and CDR2 SVGAGI. CDR3 amino acids: CASSYGRGRSEQFF. For the CDR3, the DNA is TGTGCCAGCAGTTACGGCAGGGGAAGAAGTGAGCAGTTCTTC.

This chain links TRBV2 with TRBJ2-3, with D possibly TRBD2 on 6 matching bases. Trimming took 8 bases from V and 0 from J, leaving 9 bases between them. The CDR3 is made up of 13 amino acids. Germline V lookup: CDR1 SNHLY, CDR2 FYNNEI. CDR3 DNA sequence: TGTGCCAGCCGGGGGAGGAGCACAGATACGCAGTATTTT. Its translation: CASRGRSTDTQYF.

This chain links TRBV15 with TRBJ2-2; D not certain. Germline CDR1 is LNHNV and CDR2 is YYDKDF (reference sequence). The CDR3 consists of 13 residues. V gave up 10 bases and J gave up 7 bases, with 16 bases separating them. CDR3 sequence reads: CASATSHNGELFF. CDR3 bases: TGTGCCAGCGCAACCTCCCATAACGGGGAGCTGTTTTTT.

The V gene is TRBV18, the J gene TRBJ1-2; 7 bases are a match to TRBD1. There are 15 residues in the CDR3. The trim removed 5 bases at V and 8 bases at J, leaving 14 bases unmatched. Germline values: CDR1 KGHSH, CDR2 LQKENI. The DNA for the CDR3 is TGTGCCAGCTCATCTCTCGGACAGGCGAGCGACGGCTACACCTTC. Amino acid sequence: CASSSLGQASDGYTF.

The rearrangement joins TRBV9 to TRBJ1-1, with D unresolved. Germline CDR1 SGDLS, CDR2 YYNGEE. The CDR3 has 16 amino acids. Trimming shortened V by 2 bases and J by 3 bases, and 17 bases separated the two germline ends. CDR3 bases: TGTGCCAGCAGCGTCGGGGTGACTATTCCTGACACTGAAGCTTTCTTT. As protein: CASSVGVTIPDTEAFF.

The V call is TRBV27, the J call TRBJ2-7; 12 nucleotides align to TRBD2. V was pared by 3 bases and J by 4 bases, with 4 bases of the junction left unmatched. The CDR3 runs to 15 residues. The V gene's germline CDR1 is MNHEY and CDR2 SMNVEV (reference sequence). The CDR3 reads CASSLTSGSWYEQYF. The CDR3 DNA reads TGTGCCAGCAGTTTGACTAGCGGGAGTTGGTACGAGCAGTACTTC.

In regard to this clone: Mismatch with germline at one junction end may stem from a read error. The rearrangement links TRBV10-3 to TRBJ1-2; the D is unclear. This CDR3 contains 12 residues. Germline-derived CDR1 and CDR2 are ENHRY and SYGVKD. The CDR3 protein is CAISRTDYDYTF. The CDR3 DNA sequence: TGTGCCATCAGTAGAACGGACTATGACTACACCTTC.

V is TRBV5-5 and J is TRBJ2-3; D remains ambiguous. Per germline, CDR1 SGHKS and CDR2 YYEKEE (reference sequence). The V end was cut by 1 base, the J end by 2 bases, with 11 bases between. This CDR3 region has 15 residues. CDR3 sequence reads: CASSLFDFPTDTQYF. In DNA form, the CDR3 reads TGTGCCAGCAGCTTGTTTGACTTCCCCACAGATACGCAGTATTTT. Based on the CDR3 plus reference TRBV5-5 and TRBJ2-3, the full variable domain is DAGVTQSPTHLIKTRGQQVTLRCSPISGHKSVSWYQQVLGQGPQFIFQYYEKEERGRGNFPDRFSARQFPNYSSELNVNALLLGDSALYLCASSLFDFPTDTQYFGPGTRLTVL.

The chain joins TRBV27 to TRBJ2-5; tentative D call: TRBD2 (7 bases). Deletions cut 6 bases from V and 5 bases from J, with 16 bases between. The germline CDR1 and CDR2 sequences are MNHEY and SMNVEV (reference sequence). The CDR3 has 14 amino acids. CDR3 bases: TGTGCCAGCAGCCGCCAGGGGCGGGGGGAGACCCAGTACTTC. This encodes CASSRQGRGETQYF.

This rearrangement joins TRBV27 to TRBJ1-5, with 8 bases aligning to TRBD1. Looked up from germline, CDR1 is MNHEY and CDR2 is SMNVEV (reference sequence). The CDR3 extends over 15 amino acids. The V and J ends lost 5 bases and 2 bases, in that order; junction bases with no gene match: 5. In DNA form, the CDR3 reads TGTGCCAGCAGTCCAACAGGGGGTGGCAATCAGCCCCAGCATTTT. It codes for CASSPTGGGNQPQHF.

V usage is TRBV6-1 and J usage is TRBJ1-1, with TRBD1 matching 7 bases. The CDR3 is 15 residues long. Looked up from germline, CDR1 is MNHNS and CDR2 is SASEGT. V gave up 4 bases and J gave up 1 base; unmatched junction bases: 6. As DNA, the CDR3 is TGTGCCAGCAGTGGAACCGGGACAGCGAACACTGAAGCTTTCTTT. It translates to CASSGTGTANTEAFF.

The chain links TRBV7-8 to TRBJ2-2, with 7 bases identical to TRBD2. This CDR3 contains 15 residues. CDR1 and CDR2 from the germline V gene are SGHVS and FQNEAQ. V shed 7 bases, J shed 2 bases, and the junction held 7 bases outside the gene matches. The CDR3 is CASTWGGLNTGELFF. The CDR3 DNA is TGTGCCAGCACTTGGGGGGGACTCAACACCGGGGAGCTGTTTTTT.

The CDR3 is CASRPTGYGYTF. As DNA, the CDR3 is TGTGCCAGCAGACCGACAGGGTATGGCTACACCTTC. The J gene is TRBJ1-2, the V gene TRBV6-5; the match to TRBD1 covers 7 bases. J lost 5 bases, V lost 6 bases, and 3 bases had no gene match. The CDR3 extends over 12 amino acids. Per germline, CDR1 MNHEY and CDR2 SVGAGI.

The V gene is TRBV5-1, the J gene TRBJ2-5; D is unresolved. CDR3 length equals 16 residues. CDR1 SGHRS and CDR2 YFSETQ come from the germline V gene. With 7 bases removed from V and 5 bases from J, the gap between germline ends came to 24 bases. CDR3: CASAATGTVPMETQYF. CDR3 coding DNA: TGCGCCAGCGCAGCAACCGGAACAGTGCCAATGGAGACCCAGTACTTC.

CDR3 bases: TGTGCCAGCAGCAAAGACAACTCCTACGAGCAGTACTTC. Amino acid sequence: CASSKDNSYEQYF. This sequence joins TRBV21-1 and TRBJ2-7; the D call in the table, TRBD1, was not verified against the DNA. TRBV21-1 is recorded as a pseudogene. The CDR3 has 13 amino acids.

The chain carries TRBV19 and TRBJ2-7, with D possibly being TRBD1 (5 bases). From germline, CDR1 is LNHDA and CDR2 SQIVND (reference sequence). There are 14 residues in the CDR3. Between the trimmed V and J ends, which lost 1 base and 2 bases, there was a span of 9 bases. In DNA form, the CDR3 reads TGTGCCAGTAGTATAGCGGTGACAGCCTACGAGCAGTACTTC. This translates into CASSIAVTAYEQYF.

The chain joins TRBV4-2 to TRBJ2-7; 9 nucleotides align to TRBD2. The CDR3 runs 16 residues. Germline assignment: CDR1 LGHNA and CDR2 YNFKEQ. V lost 4 bases to trimming and J lost 5 bases; unmatched junction nucleotides: 12. The CDR3 spells CASSRLIVAGADEQYF. CDR3 nucleotide sequence: TGTGCCAGCAGCCGCCTAATTGTAGCGGGAGCCGACGAGCAGTACTTC.

This clone was observed a few times. The CDR3 DNA reads TGCAGCGTTCCTGACACCGCGACCTACGAGCAGTACTTC. It yields the protein CSVPDTATYEQYF. The chain carries TRBV29-1 and TRBJ2-7; D remains ambiguous. From germline, CDR1 is SQVTM and CDR2 ANQGSEA. This CDR3 has 13 residues. Deletions cut 5 bases from V and 2 bases from J, with 13 bases between.

The V gene is TRBV5-1, the J gene TRBJ2-1; 12 bases are shared with TRBD2. The CDR3 has 16 residues. J lost 9 bases, V lost 3 bases, and 10 bases had no gene match. The germline V gene has CDR1 SGHRS and CDR2 YFSETQ. This chain's CDR3 is CASSWNLAGGPSEQFF. Here the CDR3 DNA reads TGCGCCAGCAGCTGGAACCTAGCGGGAGGGCCTAGTGAGCAGTTCTTC.

The J gene is TRBJ1-2, the V gene TRBV5-1, with 10 bases identical to TRBD1. From germline, CDR1 is SGHRS and CDR2 YFSETQ. The CDR3 runs to 13 residues. Trimming cost V 4 bases and J 7 bases; bases outside gene matches: 4. The CDR3 DNA follows: TGCGCCAGCAGCCCGGACAGGGGGACTGGCTACACCTTC. It specifies CASSPDRGTGYTF. The variable domain in full, with the rest retrieved from reference TRBV5-1 and TRBJ1-2, is KAGVTQTPRYLIKTRGQQVTLSCSPISGHRSVSWYQQTPGQGLQFLFEYFSETQRNKGNFPGRFSGRQFSNSRSEMNVSTLELGDSALYLCASSPDRGTGYTFGSGTRLTVV.

This clone was seen only a few times. The CDR3 DNA sequence: TGTGCCAGCAGCCAAGAAGGTGGGCTAGCTGAGCAGTTCTTC. Translating it yields CASSQEGGLAEQFF. The rearrangement links TRBV5-4 to TRBJ2-1; possible D gene TRBD2, 5 bases. Germline V gene data show CDR1 as SGHNT and CDR2 as YYREEE (reference sequence). The CDR3 loop spans 14 amino acids. V was shortened by 4 bases and J by 9 bases, with 17 bases between the two germline ends.

This clone came up a few times. The chain has TRBV10-3 and TRBJ2-7, with 9 bases lining up with TRBD2. J lost 3 bases, V lost 2 bases, and 2 bases had no gene match. Germline V lookup: CDR1 ENHRY, CDR2 SYGVKD. There are 14 residues in the CDR3. CDR3: CAISEGSGSYEQYF. In nucleotides, the CDR3 is TGTGCCATCAGTGAGGGTAGCGGGAGCTACGAGCAGTACTTC.

The CDR3 protein is CASSLRTSGRPRTQYF. DNA for the CDR3: TGTGCCAGCAGCTTAAGGACTAGCGGGCGCCCCCGTACGCAGTATTTT. This chain uses TRBV5-6 with TRBJ2-3; TRBD2 matches 11 bases. Trimming at V came to 2 bases and at J to 8 bases, leaving 10 bases not matched to a gene. This CDR3 spans 16 amino acids. CDR1 SGHDT and CDR2 YYEEEE come from the germline V gene.

V gene TRBV7-2 combines with J gene TRBJ2-2; 8 nucleotides match TRBD1. Germline V CDR1 and CDR2: SGHTA, FQGNSA. CDR3 size: 14 residues. Trimming cost V 5 bases and J 3 bases; bases outside gene matches: 2. CDR3 sequence (DNA): TGTGCCAGCAGCCCACAGGGGGACACCGGGGAGCTGTTTTTT. This encodes CASSPQGDTGELFF.

CDR3 loop: CASSVGSDRNNSPLHF. CDR3 nucleotide sequence: TGTGCCAGCAGCGTCGGCTCAGACAGAAATAATTCACCCCTCCACTTT. This chain connects TRBV9 to TRBJ1-6; D may be TRBD1 (5 bases). The CDR3 extends over 16 amino acids. The germline gives CDR1 SGDLS, CDR2 YYNGEE. V was cut by 2 bases and J by 5 bases, with 14 bases left in between.

This chain joins TRBV5-1 and TRBJ2-7; weak D call: TRBD1 (6 bases). Germline CDR1 is SGHRS and CDR2 is YFSETQ. V lost 5 bases and J 7 bases, leaving 16 bases between the germline ends. The CDR3 contains 13 residues. The CDR3 sequence: CASSQWDNWEQYF. The CDR3 DNA sequence: TGCGCCAGCAGTCAATGGGACAATTGGGAGCAGTACTTC.

Concerning this clone: Relative to the germline gene, one junction end is altered; a read error may explain this. The sample carries other DNA sequences with the same CDR3. CDR3 protein: CASSLSWAGATNTEAFF. CDR3 DNA sequence: TGCGCCAGCAGCTTGAGTTGGGCAGGGGCTACGAACACTGAAGCCTTCTTT. The chain has TRBV5-1 and TRBJ1-1, with a weak D call TRBD1 (6 bases). Per the germline V gene, CDR1 is SGHRS and CDR2 is YFSETQ. The CDR3 is 17 residues long.

This clone has just one count. One end of the junction is discordant with germline, which a read error may explain. V usage is TRBV7-9 and J usage is TRBJ2-5, with 9 bases that match TRBD2. The CDR3 totals 16 residues. The germline V gene has CDR1 SEHNR and CDR2 FQNEAQ (reference sequence). CDR3 region: CSSSLTSGWEQETQYF. The CDR3 DNA reads as TGTTCCAGCAGCCTAACTAGCGGGTGGGAGCAAGAGACCCAGTACTTC. The variable domain in full, completed from reference TRBV7-9 and TRBJ2-5, reads DTGVSQNPRHKITKRGQNVTFRCDPISEHNRLYWYRQTLGQGPEFLTYFQNEAQLEKSRLLSDRFSAERPKGSFSTLEIQRTEQGDSAMYLCSSSLTSGWEQETQYFGPGTRLLVL.